This T cell receptor (beta chain) is drawn from a study of human T cells and chemical hapten exposure. Study at large: Minor volume differences among pooled libraries chiefly drove per-sample TCR yield variation.

The study, taken as a whole, reports: Alopecia in the donors means their immune response may deviate from healthy people's.

Time point noted: patch test 3, about 24 weeks after DPC sensitization. The treatment here: therapeutic diphenylcyclopropenone sensitization with weekly scalp DPC. Comments on this clonotype: Its antigen remains unknown.

TCRdb fed the RACE reads into MiXCR, producing one record per CDR3 protein. This table holds more than 85,000 distinct CDR3 sequences, 34% found once. The germline CDR1 and CDR2 sequences are SGHTA and FQGNSA. The germline V and J ends were trimmed by 4 bases and 8 bases, with 23 bases remaining between them. This CDR3 comprises 17 residues. The sample here was whole blood, taken in connection with sensitization to the hapten diphenylcyclopropenone (DPC). This clonotype was obtained from a middle-aged man with alopecia areata. Some clones in this sample may be carry-over from other donors' samples. V gene TRBV7-2 combines with J gene TRBJ1-4; no definite D call. In nucleotides, the CDR3 is TGTGCCAGCAGCTCACGGGCCCGGTGGATGGGTGAGGAAAAACTGTTTTTT. Translation: CASSSRARWMGEEKLFF.